These T cell receptor beta chains were read from a single sample in a study of regulatory T cells in long-lasting Graves disease. TCRdb reanalysed the multiplex PCR reads using MiXCR and keeps one entry per CDR3 protein. The data hold about 540,000 distinct CDR3 sequences, with roughly 12% observed a single time. The same sample was also studied in work on T cells in Graves' hyperthyroidism and ophthalmopathy.

This sample comprised peripheral blood mononuclear cells (PBMCs), obtained at new diagnosis, from a patient treated with antithyroid drugs. The receptors were sampled from a man in his thirties or forties with Graves disease. Both conserved end residues are part of each CDR3. A D gene is named only where the DNA matches it firmly. Some rows have no size entry. The others give once, few or many, or a class for an expanded clone.

size: many; length: 18; D: -; J: TRBJ1-4; V: TRBV15; CDR3: CATSRVGTPDPTNEKLFF; DNA: TGTGCCACCAGCAGAGTTGGGACCCCGGACCCAACTAATGAAAAACTGTTTTTT
size: -; length: 15; D: -; J: TRBJ2-5; V: TRBV7-2; CDR3: CASSEPGSPGETQYF; DNA: TGTGCCAGCAGCGAACCGGGATCTCCGGGAGAGACCCAGTACTTC
size: many; length: 13; D: -; J: TRBJ1-1; V: TRBV2; CDR3: CASGPGRNTEAFF; DNA: TGTGCCAGTGGCCCGGGTCGGAACACTGAAGCTTTCTTT
size: many; length: 10; D: -; J: TRBJ1-1; V: TRBV20-1; CDR3: CSARDREAFF; DNA: TGCAGTGCTAGAGACAGGGAAGCTTTCTTT
size: many; length: 14; D: TRBD1; J: TRBJ1-4; V: TRBV20-1; CDR3: CSAKTGGGEEKLFF; DNA: TGCAGTGCCAAGACAGGGGGCGGCGAGGAAAAACTGTTTTTT
size: many; length: 14; D: TRBD2; J: TRBJ2-1; V: TRBV19; CDR3: CASSRGLARNEQFF; DNA: TGTGCCAGTAGTAGAGGACTAGCGCGTAATGAGCAGTTCTTC
size: many; length: 12; D: -; J: TRBJ1-2; V: TRBV12-3/TRBV12-4; CDR3: CASSSGLGGYTF; DNA: TGTGCCAGCAGTTCGGGCCTGGGGGGCTACACCTTC
size: few; length: 15; D: TRBD2; J: TRBJ2-7; V: TRBV12-3/TRBV12-4; CDR3: CASSPSTSGTYEQYF; DNA: TGTGCCAGCAGTCCCTCGACTAGCGGGACGTACGAGCAGTACTTC
size: few; length: 14; D: -; J: TRBJ2-1; V: TRBV4-1; CDR3: CASRVGDWGNEQFF; DNA: TGCGCCAGCAGAGTGGGAGATTGGGGCAATGAGCAGTTCTTC
size: -; length: 15; D: -; J: TRBJ2-6; V: TRBV11-2; CDR3: CASSFIRPRANVLTF; DNA: TGTGCCAGCAGCTTCATTCGTCCTAGGGCCAACGTCCTGACTTTC
size: many; length: 15; D: TRBD1; J: TRBJ1-4; V: TRBV3-1; CDR3: CASSPDRGPYEKLFF; DNA: TGTGCCAGCAGCCCCGACAGGGGGCCATATGAAAAACTGTTTTTT
size: many; length: 13; D: TRBD2; J: TRBJ2-1; V: TRBV6-5; CDR3: CASSSGGDNEQFF; DNA: TGCGCCAGCAGTTCGGGAGGCGACAATGAGCAGTTCTTC
size: -; length: 15; D: TRBD1; J: TRBJ2-1; V: TRBV10-1; CDR3: CASSESKDRGYEQFF; DNA: TGCGCCAGCAGTGAGTCCAAGGACAGGGGCTATGAGCAGTTCTTC
size: few; length: 14; D: -; J: TRBJ2-3; V: TRBV20-1; CDR3: CSAGGLYYTDTQYF; DNA: TGCAGTGCTGGGGGACTCTACTACACAGATACGCAGTATTTT
size: many; length: 15; D: TRBD1; J: TRBJ1-5; V: TRBV29-1; CDR3: CSVPGTGGRNQPQHF; DNA: TGCAGCGTTCCCGGGACAGGGGGGAGGAATCAGCCCCAGCATTTT
size: -; length: 15; D: -; J: TRBJ1-2; V: TRBV5-6; CDR3: CASGFLNRGNYGYTF; DNA: TGTGCCAGCGGATTCTTGAATCGTGGGAACTATGGCTACACCTTC
size: many; length: 13; D: -; J: TRBJ2-1; V: TRBV7-7; CDR3: CASSLAPMNEQFF; DNA: TGTGCCAGCAGCTTAGCCCCTATGAATGAGCAGTTCTTC
size: few; length: 14; D: TRBD1; J: TRBJ1-2; V: TRBV5-1; CDR3: CASSSGQGVGGYTF; DNA: TGCGCCAGCAGCTCGGGACAGGGGGTCGGAGGCTACACCTTC
size: few; length: 18; D: TRBD2; J: TRBJ2-1; V: TRBV4-1; CDR3: CASSQVPLPGLAGNEQFF; DNA: TGCGCCAGCAGCCAAGTTCCGTTGCCGGGACTAGCGGGAAATGAGCAGTTCTTC
size: many; length: 12; D: -; J: TRBJ2-7; V: TRBV20-1; CDR3: CSASTPSYEQYF; DNA: TGCAGTGCTAGTACGCCCTCCTACGAGCAGTACTTC
size: -; length: 13; D: -; J: TRBJ2-3; V: TRBV27; CDR3: CASSQVGPDTQYF; DNA: TGTGCCAGCAGCCAAGTCGGACCAGATACGCAGTATTTT
size: many; length: 12; D: TRBD1; J: TRBJ1-2; V: TRBV20-1; CDR3: CSIPGQGFGYTF; DNA: TGCAGTATACCGGGACAGGGGTTTGGCTACACCTTC
size: many; length: 14; D: -; J: TRBJ1-1; V: TRBV10-1; CDR3: CASSPRQGASEAFF; DNA: TGCGCCAGCAGCCCCCGTCAGGGTGCGTCTGAAGCTTTCTTT
size: many; length: 15; D: -; J: TRBJ2-3; V: TRBV7-2; CDR3: CASSPNGGRADTQYF; DNA: TGTGCCAGCAGCCCGAATGGAGGCCGGGCAGATACGCAGTATTTT
size: many; length: 16; D: TRBD2; J: TRBJ2-5; V: TRBV20-1; CDR3: CSASASRLAGGETQYF; DNA: TGCAGTGCTAGTGCAAGTCGCCTAGCGGGAGGAGAGACCCAGTACTTC
size: few; length: 13; D: TRBD1; J: TRBJ2-7; V: TRBV10-3; CDR3: CAISEGQEYEQYF; DNA: TGTGCCATCAGTGAGGGACAGGAATACGAGCAGTACTTC
size: -; length: 12; D: -; J: TRBJ2-1; V: TRBV5-1; CDR3: CASSIRGAEQFF; DNA: TGCGCCAGCAGCATCCGGGGGGCTGAGCAGTTCTTC
size: -; length: 14; D: -; J: TRBJ2-5; V: TRBV12-5; CDR3: CASGDSGGQETQYF; DNA: TGTGCTAGTGGGGATTCAGGTGGTCAAGAGACCCAGTACTTC
size: many; length: 16; D: TRBD1; J: TRBJ1-4; V: TRBV28; CDR3: CASSSDTRGPSEKLFF; DNA: TGTGCCAGCAGTTCAGACACCAGGGGGCCAAGTGAAAAACTGTTTTTT
size: many; length: 15; D: -; J: TRBJ1-1; V: TRBV5-1; CDR3: CASSLLDILNTEAFF; DNA: TGCGCCAGCAGCCTACTGGACATTCTGAACACTGAAGCTTTCTTT
size: few; length: 12; D: -; J: TRBJ2-5; V: TRBV2; CDR3: CASSSEGETQCF; DNA: TGTGCCAGCAGTAGCGAAGGGGAGACCCAGTGCTTC
size: few; length: 21; D: TRBD2; J: TRBJ2-1; V: TRBV19; CDR3: CASSIDQPQVGREWAYNEQFF; DNA: TGTGCCAGTAGTATAGACCAGCCTCAGGTAGGGCGGGAGTGGGCCTACAATGAGCAGTTCTTC
size: many; length: 15; D: -; J: TRBJ1-1; V: TRBV7-2; CDR3: CASSLSRVRYTEAFF; DNA: TGTGCCAGCAGCTTATCCAGGGTGAGGTACACTGAAGCTTTCTTT
size: many; length: 14; D: -; J: TRBJ2-3; V: TRBV5-1; CDR3: CASSLTAGTDTQYF; DNA: TGCGCCAGCAGCTTGACGGCCGGCACAGATACGCAGTATTTT
size: -; length: 15; D: -; J: TRBJ2-7; V: TRBV29-1; CDR3: CIVEDGQSTGGEQYF; DNA: TGCATCGTTGAAGATGGGCAGTCTACCGGCGGCGAGCAGTACTTC
size: many; length: 14; D: TRBD2; J: TRBJ2-1; V: TRBV29-1; CDR3: CSVRLGGRVNEQFF; DNA: TGCAGCGTCAGACTGGGCGGGAGGGTCAATGAGCAGTTCTTC
size: -; length: 17; D: TRBD2; J: TRBJ2-1; V: TRBV9; CDR3: CASSVSSGRLGWVEQFF; DNA: TGTGCCAGCAGCGTTTCGAGCGGGAGGTTGGGTTGGGTTGAGCAGTTCTTC
size: many; length: 11; D: -; J: TRBJ1-4; V: TRBV2; CDR3: CASTGAEKLFF; DNA: TGTGCCAGCACTGGCGCCGAAAAACTGTTTTTT
size: many; length: 12; D: -; J: TRBJ2-4; V: TRBV18; CDR3: CASSPLENIQYF; DNA: TGTGCCAGCTCACCATTGGAAAACATTCAGTACTTC
size: -; length: 17; D: TRBD1; J: TRBJ1-2; V: TRBV20-1; CDR3: CSVPSAGQGHFNYGYTF; DNA: TGCAGTGTCCCCTCTGCGGGACAGGGACACTTTAACTATGGCTACACCTTC
size: -; length: 17; D: TRBD2; J: TRBJ2-1; V: TRBV5-1; CDR3: CASSPDLLAGGPNEQFF; DNA: TGCGCCAGCAGCCCGGACTTATTAGCGGGAGGGCCCAATGAGCAGTTCTTC
size: -; length: 15; D: TRBD2; J: TRBJ2-7; V: TRBV20-1; CDR3: CSASSSGSHGGEQYF; DNA: TGCAGTGCTAGCTCTAGTGGGAGTCACGGGGGGGAGCAGTACTTC
size: few; length: 15; D: -; J: TRBJ2-3; V: TRBV7-8; CDR3: CASSLKRVRTDTQYF; DNA: TGTGCCAGCAGCTTAAAGCGGGTCCGCACAGATACGCAGTATTTT
size: -; length: 16; D: -; J: TRBJ1-6; V: TRBV6-1; CDR3: CASRDTQGWYNSPLHF; DNA: TGTGCCAGCAGGGATACGCAGGGGTGGTATAATTCACCCCTCCACTTT
size: many; length: 15; D: TRBD2; J: TRBJ2-2; V: TRBV6-1; CDR3: CASSQAGGVTGELFF; DNA: TGTGCCAGCAGTCAAGCGGGAGGGGTGACCGGGGAGCTGTTTTTT
size: few; length: 17; D: -; J: TRBJ1-1; V: TRBV5-1; CDR3: CASTEVKGPGVNTEAFF; DNA: TGCGCCAGCACCGAGGTTAAGGGTCCGGGGGTAAACACTGAAGCTTTCTTT
size: many; length: 14; D: TRBD2; J: TRBJ2-5; V: TRBV6-2/TRBV6-3; CDR3: CASSLAGEFETQYF; DNA: TGTGCCAGCAGTTTAGCGGGAGAATTCGAGACCCAGTACTTC
size: many; length: 16; D: TRBD2; J: TRBJ2-7; V: TRBV10-3; CDR3: CAISAPTSGRAYEQYF; DNA: TGTGCCATCAGTGCCCCTACTAGCGGGAGGGCCTACGAGCAGTACTTC
size: many; length: 15; D: -; J: TRBJ2-1; V: TRBV20-1; CDR3: CSASKQGHSYNEQFF; DNA: TGCAGTGCTAGCAAACAGGGCCACTCCTACAATGAGCAGTTCTTC
size: -; length: 18; D: TRBD1; J: TRBJ2-7; V: TRBV4-1; CDR3: CASSQGPQSGQGSYEQYF; DNA: TGCGCCAGCAGCCAAGGTCCCCAATCGGGACAGGGGTCCTACGAGCAGTACTTC
size: many; length: 13; D: TRBD1; J: TRBJ2-5; V: TRBV19; CDR3: CATSIGTGETQYF; DNA: TGTGCCACCTCCATCGGGACAGGAGAGACCCAGTACTTC
size: few; length: 14; D: -; J: TRBJ1-4; V: TRBV18; CDR3: CASSPQGGGEKLFF; DNA: TGTGCCAGCTCACCACAGGGAGGGGGTGAAAAACTGTTTTTT
size: -; length: 13; D: TRBD2; J: TRBJ2-7; V: TRBV2; CDR3: CAGGLAETYEQYF; DNA: TGTGCCGGCGGACTAGCTGAGACCTACGAGCAGTACTTC
size: -; length: 14; D: TRBD1; J: TRBJ1-2; V: TRBV6-1; CDR3: CASSRMDRANGYTF; DNA: TGTGCCAGCAGTCGAATGGACAGGGCCAATGGCTACACCTTC
size: many; length: 13; D: TRBD1; J: TRBJ1-1; V: TRBV29-1; CDR3: CSVTTGIGTEAFF; DNA: TGCAGCGTGACGACAGGGATTGGCACTGAAGCTTTCTTT
size: many; length: 14; D: -; J: TRBJ2-3; V: TRBV10-3; CDR3: CAIRTGPDTDTQYF; DNA: TGTGCCATCAGGACGGGCCCAGACACAGATACGCAGTATTTT
size: few; length: 14; D: TRBD1; J: TRBJ2-1; V: TRBV3-1; CDR3: CASSRRQGYNEQFF; DNA: TGTGCCAGCAGCCGCCGACAGGGATACAATGAGCAGTTCTTC
size: few; length: 17; D: TRBD2; J: TRBJ2-1; V: TRBV2; CDR3: CASSEVVRAGGVNEQFF; DNA: TGTGCCAGCAGTGAAGTGGTCAGAGCGGGAGGGGTAAATGAGCAGTTCTTC